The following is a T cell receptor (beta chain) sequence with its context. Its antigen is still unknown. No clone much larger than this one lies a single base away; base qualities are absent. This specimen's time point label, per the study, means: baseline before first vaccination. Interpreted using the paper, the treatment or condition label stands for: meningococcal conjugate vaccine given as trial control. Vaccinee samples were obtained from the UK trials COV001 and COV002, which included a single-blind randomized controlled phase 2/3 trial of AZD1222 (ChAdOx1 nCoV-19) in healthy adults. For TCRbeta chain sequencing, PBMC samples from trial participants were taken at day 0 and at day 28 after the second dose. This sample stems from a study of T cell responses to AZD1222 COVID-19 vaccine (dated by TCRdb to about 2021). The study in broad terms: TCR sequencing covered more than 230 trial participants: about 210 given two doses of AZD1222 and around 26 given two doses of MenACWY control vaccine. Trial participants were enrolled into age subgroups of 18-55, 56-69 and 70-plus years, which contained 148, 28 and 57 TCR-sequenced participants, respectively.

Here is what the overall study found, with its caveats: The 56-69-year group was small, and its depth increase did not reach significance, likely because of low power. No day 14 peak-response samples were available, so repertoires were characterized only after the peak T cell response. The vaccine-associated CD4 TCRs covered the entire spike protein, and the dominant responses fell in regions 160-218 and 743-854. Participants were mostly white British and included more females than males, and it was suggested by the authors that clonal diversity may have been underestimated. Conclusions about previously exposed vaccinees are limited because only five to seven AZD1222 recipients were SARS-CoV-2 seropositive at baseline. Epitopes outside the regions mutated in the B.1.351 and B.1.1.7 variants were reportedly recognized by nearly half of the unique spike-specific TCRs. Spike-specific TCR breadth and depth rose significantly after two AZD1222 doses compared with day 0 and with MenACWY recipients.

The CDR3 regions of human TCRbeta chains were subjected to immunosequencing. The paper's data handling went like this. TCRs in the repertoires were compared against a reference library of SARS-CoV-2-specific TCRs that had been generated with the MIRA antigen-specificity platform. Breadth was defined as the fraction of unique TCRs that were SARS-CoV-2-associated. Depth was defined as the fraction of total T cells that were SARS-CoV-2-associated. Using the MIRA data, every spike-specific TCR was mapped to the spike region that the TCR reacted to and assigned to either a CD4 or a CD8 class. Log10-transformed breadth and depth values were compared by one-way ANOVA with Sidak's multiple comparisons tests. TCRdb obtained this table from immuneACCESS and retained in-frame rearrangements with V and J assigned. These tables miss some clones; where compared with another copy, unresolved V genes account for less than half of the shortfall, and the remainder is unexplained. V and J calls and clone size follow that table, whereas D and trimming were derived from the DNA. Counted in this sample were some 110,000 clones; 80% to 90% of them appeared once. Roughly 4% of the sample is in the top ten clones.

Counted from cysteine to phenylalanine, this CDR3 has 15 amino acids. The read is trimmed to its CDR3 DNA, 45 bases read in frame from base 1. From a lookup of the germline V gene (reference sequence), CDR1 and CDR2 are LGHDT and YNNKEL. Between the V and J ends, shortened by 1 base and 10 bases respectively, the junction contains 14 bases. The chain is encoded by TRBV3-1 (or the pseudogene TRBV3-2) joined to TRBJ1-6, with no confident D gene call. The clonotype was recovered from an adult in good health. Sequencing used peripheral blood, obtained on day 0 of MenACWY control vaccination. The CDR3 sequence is CASSQGQVLGSPLHF. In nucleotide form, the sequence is TGTGCCAGCAGCCAAGGCCAGGTATTAGGGTCACCCCTCCACTTT.